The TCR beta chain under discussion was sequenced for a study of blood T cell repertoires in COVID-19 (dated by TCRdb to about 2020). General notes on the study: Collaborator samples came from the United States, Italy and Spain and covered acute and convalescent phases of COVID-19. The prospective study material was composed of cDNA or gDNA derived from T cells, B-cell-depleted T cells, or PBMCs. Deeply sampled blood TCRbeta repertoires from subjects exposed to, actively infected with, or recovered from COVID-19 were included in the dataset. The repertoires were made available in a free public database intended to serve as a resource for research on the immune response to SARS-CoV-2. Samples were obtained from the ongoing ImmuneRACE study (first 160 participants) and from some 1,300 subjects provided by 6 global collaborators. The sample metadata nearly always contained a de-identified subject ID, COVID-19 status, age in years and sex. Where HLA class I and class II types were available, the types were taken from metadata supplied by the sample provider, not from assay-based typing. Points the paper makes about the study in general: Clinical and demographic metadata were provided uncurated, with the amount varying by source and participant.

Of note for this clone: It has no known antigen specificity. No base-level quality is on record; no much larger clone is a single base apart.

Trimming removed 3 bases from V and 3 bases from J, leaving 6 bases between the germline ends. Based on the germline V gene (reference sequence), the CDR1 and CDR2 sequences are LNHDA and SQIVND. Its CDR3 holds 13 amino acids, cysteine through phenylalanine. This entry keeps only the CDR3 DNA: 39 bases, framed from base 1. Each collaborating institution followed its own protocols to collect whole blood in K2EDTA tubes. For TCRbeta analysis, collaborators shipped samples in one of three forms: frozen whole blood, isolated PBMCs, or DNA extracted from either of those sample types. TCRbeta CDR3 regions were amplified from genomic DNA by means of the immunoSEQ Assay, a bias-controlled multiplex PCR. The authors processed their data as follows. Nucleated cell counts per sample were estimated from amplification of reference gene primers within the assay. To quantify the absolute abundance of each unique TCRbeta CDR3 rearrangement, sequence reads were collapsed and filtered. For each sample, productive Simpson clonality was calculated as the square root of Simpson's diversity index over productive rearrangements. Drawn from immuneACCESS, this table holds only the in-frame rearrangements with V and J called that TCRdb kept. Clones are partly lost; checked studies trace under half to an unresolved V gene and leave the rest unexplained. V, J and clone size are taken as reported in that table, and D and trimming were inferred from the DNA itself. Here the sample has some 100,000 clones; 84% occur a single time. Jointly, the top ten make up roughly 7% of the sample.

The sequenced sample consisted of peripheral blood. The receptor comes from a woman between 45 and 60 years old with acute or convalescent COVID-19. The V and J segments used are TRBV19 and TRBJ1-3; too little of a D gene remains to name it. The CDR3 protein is CASSMGRGNTIYF. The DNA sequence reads TGTGCCAGTAGTATGGGCCGTGGAAACACCATATATTTT.